The 8 T cell receptor beta chains reported below all come from one sample, sequenced in a study of T-cell reconstitution after alpha-beta-depleted transplantation in children (dated by TCRdb to 2016 to 2017). The library was built by means of PCR. The listed sequencing device is Illumina HiSeq 2500. To normalize quantification of the TCRbeta repertoire, the TCR libraries were built with molecular barcoding that relied on unique molecular identifiers. TCRdb cleaned the public reads at Q25 with fastp, built clones with MiXCR and kept in-frame beta chains. One record per CDR3 amino acid sequence lists the most common genes and DNA. The sample table records a few hundred thousand distinct CDR3 sequences; 25% to 30% of these occur just once. The top ten hold just over 35% of the sample. Taken with the paper, the label for treatment or condition translates to: allogeneic hematopoietic cell transplantation with graft depleted of TCRalphabeta T cells and CD19 B cells.

The specimen was PBMCs, collected before TCRalphabeta/CD19-depleted stem cell transplant. The source is a boy under two years old with Wiskott-Aldrich syndrome, due to receive a stem cell transplant.

This clonotype has a handful of counts. This sequence joins TRBV5-1 and TRBJ2-5; 16 bases are a match to TRBD2. The germline V gene encodes CDR1 SGHRS and CDR2 YFSETQ. With V trimmed by 4 bases and J by 3 bases, 3 bases remained unmatched. CDR3 length equals 16 residues. The CDR3 region is CASSPGLAGGKETQYF. CDR3 bases: TGCGCCAGCAGCCCGGGACTAGCGGGAGGGAAAGAGACCCAGTACTTC.

This clonotype was counted between two and nine times. The chain combines TRBV5-1 with TRBJ1-5; D not resolved. The V and J ends lost 2 bases and 4 bases respectively, with 10 bases between them. Germline-derived CDR1 and CDR2 are SGHRS and YFSETQ. The CDR3 sequence is 14 residues long. CDR3 protein: CASSFGYPNQPQHF. The CDR3 DNA reads TGCGCCAGCAGCTTCGGGTATCCTAATCAGCCCCAGCATTTT.

This clonotype was counted only a few times. This chain joins TRBV11-2 and TRBJ2-2; 12 bases match TRBD2. Germline trimming cut 5 bases from V and 4 bases from J; bases unmatched to any gene: 8. Per germline, CDR1 SGHAT and CDR2 FQNNGV. The CDR3 is 17 amino acids. The CDR3 region has the DNA TGTGCCAGCAGCAAACTTGGGACTAGCGGGCCCACCGGGGAGCTGTTTTTT. Protein: CASSKLGTSGPTGELFF.

This clonotype was detected a few times. The chain uses TRBV5-1 and TRBJ2-2, with 7 bases aligning to TRBD1. CDR1 and CDR2 (germline): SGHRS, YFSETQ. CDR3 length: 15 residues. The J segment lost 6 bases and the V segment lost 3 bases, leaving 8 bases of the junction unmatched. The CDR3 DNA follows: TGCGCCAGCAGCTCCGACAGGGTGGGGGCCGGGGAGCTGTTTTTT. Protein product: CASSSDRVGAGELFF.

The sample holds a few counts of this clonotype. V usage is TRBV5-1 and J usage is TRBJ2-1, with 9 bases that match TRBD2. The CDR3 runs to 19 residues. J was trimmed by 0 bases and V by 0 bases; bases with no gene match: 10. CDR1 SGHRS and CDR2 YFSETQ come from the germline V gene. The DNA of the CDR3 is TGCGCCAGCAGCTTGGACCTCCTAGCGGGATCGAGCTCCTACAATGAGCAGTTCTTC. Protein product: CASSLDLLAGSSSYNEQFF.

V gene TRBV2 combines with J gene TRBJ2-7; D unclear. This CDR3 has 14 amino acids. The V gene's germline CDR1 is SNHLY and CDR2 FYNNEI. V was trimmed by 7 bases and J by 1 base, leaving 14 bases between them. The CDR3 DNA reads TGTGCCAGCATCCAAGATGGGGAATCCTACGAGCAGTACTTC. Translation gives CASIQDGESYEQYF. Together with reference TRBV2 and TRBJ2-7, the CDR3 gives the full variable domain: EPEVTQTPSHQVTQMGQEVILRCVPISNHLYFYWYRQILGQKVEFLVSFYNNEISEKSEIFDDQFSVERPDGSNFTLKIRSTKLEDSAMYFCASIQDGESYEQYFGPGTRLTVT.

This clonotype was counted only a few times. The genes are TRBV5-1 and TRBJ2-5, with D possibly matching TRBD1 (5 bases). Germline CDR1 is SGHRS and CDR2 is YFSETQ. V was clipped by 1 base and J by 2 bases, with 12 bases between them. The CDR3 consists of 15 residues. CDR3 sequence: CASSLQGAVQETQYF. Written as DNA, the CDR3 is TGCGCCAGCAGCTTGCAAGGGGCGGTTCAAGAGACCCAGTACTTC.

V is TRBV7-9 and J is TRBJ1-1; D may be TRBD1 (6 bases). CDR3 size: 13 residues. The V and J ends lost 5 bases and 6 bases respectively, with 13 bases between them. Looked up from germline, CDR1 is SEHNR and CDR2 is FQNEAQ (reference sequence). The CDR3 coding sequence is TGTGCCAGCAGCCCGCAGGGGAGCGCTGAAGCTTTCTTT. Translated: CASSPQGSAEAFF.